The entry below describes one T cell receptor beta chain. The antigen remains unidentified. This sample stems from a study of cytomegalovirus exposure and HLA in healthy donors. Study-wide results and caveats: Apart from CMV serostatus, no immune exposure information was available.

This CDR3 contains 16 residues. J gave up 6 bases and V 0 bases, and 7 bases lay outside the gene matches. CDR1 and CDR2 from the germline V gene are SGDLS and YYNGEE. The PCR had 60 Vbeta and 13 Jbeta primers. The repertoire was sequenced with immunoSEQ multiplex PCR; TCRdb's copy has only in-frame clones and lacks some. The table has about 140,000 clones, 73% seen once; the top ten hold 1% to 1.5%. Sequenced input: PBMCs. V usage is TRBV9 and J usage is TRBJ2-3, with 10 bases identical to TRBD2. The sequence was obtained from a woman aged 40 to 50 in good health and CMV-seronegative. This CDR3 is CASSVGTSGVIDTQYF. In DNA form, the CDR3 reads TGTGCCAGCAGCGTAGGTACTAGCGGGGTCATCGATACGCAGTATTTT.